The 15 T cell receptor beta chains listed next were all sequenced from one sample in a study of T cells in localized non-small cell lung cancer. Method: immunoSEQ multiplex PCR; TCRdb's copy keeps in-frame clones and lacks some. The table has 1,500 to 2,000 clones, around a quarter seen once. This sample comprised normal lung tissue next to the tumor, obtained before any cancer treatment. All receptors derive from a female donor older than 55 with stage I squamous cell lung carcinoma.

This clone was seen a handful of times. The chain carries TRBV29-1 and TRBJ1-1; TRBD1 aligns across 8 bases. The CDR3 runs 12 residues. Looked up from germline, CDR1 is SQVTM and CDR2 is ANQGSEA. V shed 4 bases, J shed 6 bases, and the junction held 4 bases outside the gene matches. In DNA, the CDR3 is TGCAGCGTTGGCCAGGGGGCGTCTGAAGCTTTCTTT. Protein: CSVGQGASEAFF.

This clone was seen more than once but under ten times. V is TRBV30 and J is TRBJ1-5; tentative D call: TRBD1 (6 bases). The germline CDR1 and CDR2 sequences are GTSNPN and SVGIG (reference sequence). This CDR3 comprises 14 residues. Trimming stripped 1 base from V and 4 bases from J, with 11 bases between. The CDR3 here is CAWSAEGGNQPQHF. DNA for the CDR3: TGTGCCTGGAGTGCAGAGGGGGGTAATCAGCCCCAGCATTTT.

This rearrangement joins TRBV10-3 to TRBJ1-2; perhaps TRBD1 as D (5 bases). The CDR3 has 12 amino acids. In germline, CDR1 is ENHRY, CDR2 SYGVKD. Deletions cut 10 bases from V and 8 bases from J, with 17 bases between. The CDR3 coding sequence is TGTGCCAGCCGGGACCCGAGCCGAGGCTACACCTTC. The encoded protein is CASRDPSRGYTF.

This chain links TRBV18 with TRBJ2-6, with unresolved D. Trimming stripped 3 bases from V and 4 bases from J, with 13 bases between. Germline lookup yields CDR1 KGHSH and CDR2 LQKENI. The CDR3 runs 16 residues. The CDR3 DNA reads as TGTGCCAGCTCACCGAACAGCAAGGCCGGGGCCAACGTCCTGACTTTC. As protein: CASSPNSKAGANVLTF.

This clone was observed a handful of times. The rearrangement links TRBV11-3 to TRBJ1-3; D is undetermined. This CDR3 is 16 amino acids long. Germline V gives CDR1 SGHNT, CDR2 YENEEA. V shed 5 bases and J shed 1 base, with 15 bases lying between them. The CDR3 DNA reads TGTGCCAGCAGCCCTCAATCGGGCGGGTCTGGAAACACCATATATTTT. Translated, it gives CASSPQSGGSGNTIYF.

This rearrangement joins TRBV11-3 to TRBJ2-5; the match to TRBD2 covers 7 bases. The CDR3 runs to 14 residues. The germline CDR1 and CDR2 sequences are SGHNT and YENEEA. V trimming: 5 bases; J trimming: 1 base; junction bases outside the gene matches: 4. The CDR3 DNA follows: TGTGCCAGCAGCGTACTAGCGACCCAAGAGACCCAGTACTTC. This sequence encodes CASSVLATQETQYF. The full variable domain, rest sourced from reference TRBV11-3 and TRBJ2-5, is EAGVVQSPRYKIIEKKQPVAFWCNPISGHNTLYWYLQNLGQGPELLIRYENEEAVDDSQLPKDRFSAERLKGVDSTLKIQPAELGDSAVYLCASSVLATQETQYFGPGTRLLVL.

The chain links TRBV29-1 to TRBJ2-5; D gene uncertain. CDR1 SQVTM and CDR2 ANQGSEA come from the germline V gene. CDR3 length: 12 amino acids. Trimming cost V 4 bases and J 2 bases, with 8 bases left between them. CDR3 in DNA: TGCAGCGTTGTTGCCCATCAAGAGACCCAGTACTTC. This gives the protein CSVVAHQETQYF.

This clone is labeled large (0.1 to 1%). This sequence joins TRBV11-3 and TRBJ2-1; TRBD2 is a possible D gene (5 bases). Trimming removed 2 bases from V and 5 bases from J, with 10 bases in between. CDR3 length: 14 residues. Germline CDR1 SGHNT, CDR2 YENEEA. This CDR3 reads CASSLSRTDNEQFF. CDR3 DNA: TGTGCCAGCAGCTTAAGCCGGACTGACAATGAGCAGTTCTTC.

This clone is termed large. V is TRBV6-8 and J is TRBJ1-1, with a tentative D call TRBD1 (6 bases). Per germline, CDR1 MNHGY and CDR2 SAAAGT. There are 18 residues in the CDR3. The V gene lost 2 bases and the J gene lost 4 bases, with 23 bases spanning the gap. In nucleotides, the CDR3 is TGTGCCAGCAGTTACCCATCCCCGGGGGGGGGCAGAGGCACTGAAGCTTTCTTT. Its protein is CASSYPSPGGGRGTEAFF.

The V call is TRBV19, the J call TRBJ1-2; tentative D call: TRBD1 (5 bases). The CDR3 totals 15 residues. Trimming cost V 5 bases and J 4 bases, with 17 bases left between them. The germline V gene has CDR1 LNHDA and CDR2 SQIVND (reference sequence). CDR3: CASSAPSTGPYGYTF. The CDR3 region has the DNA TGTGCCAGTAGTGCCCCCTCCACAGGCCCCTATGGCTACACCTTC.

V is TRBV30 and J is TRBJ2-3; no firm D call. Trimming took off 2 bases at V and 2 bases at J, with 8 bases between the two ends. The CDR3 length is 13 residues. Per germline, CDR1 GTSNPN and CDR2 SVGIG (reference sequence). In DNA form, the CDR3 reads TGTGCCTGGAGTTCGCCCCCCACAGATACGCAGTATTTT. Protein: CAWSSPPTDTQYF.

The chain joins TRBV11-3 to TRBJ2-2; 7 bases are a match to TRBD1. Trimming took 4 bases from V and 5 from J; bases not matched to a gene: 10. This CDR3 comprises 16 residues. From germline, CDR1 is SGHNT and CDR2 YENEEA. The CDR3 region is CASSSPPGQLTGELFF. In DNA, the CDR3 is TGTGCCAGCAGCTCCCCCCCGGGACAGTTGACCGGGGAGCTGTTTTTT. The complete variable domain, with remaining parts taken from reference TRBV11-3 and TRBJ2-2, reads EAGVVQSPRYKIIEKKQPVAFWCNPISGHNTLYWYLQNLGQGPELLIRYENEEAVDDSQLPKDRFSAERLKGVDSTLKIQPAELGDSAVYLCASSSPPGQLTGELFFGEGSRLTVL.

The gene calls are TRBV25-1 and TRBJ2-5, with TRBD1 identical over 7 bases. Germline assignment: CDR1 MGHDK and CDR2 SYGVNS. The CDR3 extends over 14 amino acids. V shed 6 bases, J shed 4 bases, and the junction held 8 bases outside the gene matches. CDR3 sequence: CASSDRDRRETQYF. The CDR3 DNA reads TGTGCCAGCAGCGACCGGGACAGACGAGAGACCCAGTACTTC.

CDR3 sequence: CASSLYVGGNYEQYF. The CDR3, as DNA: TGTGCCAGCAGCTTATACGTTGGGGGGAACTACGAGCAGTACTTC. This chain connects TRBV7-5 to TRBJ2-7; the DNA was not compared with TRBD2, the D call given in the table. TRBV7-5 is marked as a pseudogene. This CDR3 has 15 residues.

J is TRBJ1-4 and V is TRBV14; D is perhaps TRBD1 (6 bases). Germline CDR1 SGHDN, CDR2 FVKESK. The ends were cut back, 3 bases at V and 8 bases at J, with 16 bases in the middle. The CDR3 has 15 residues. This CDR3 reads CASSHWGGRGEKLFF. Here the CDR3 DNA reads TGTGCCAGCAGCCACTGGGGGGGGCGGGGAGAAAAACTGTTTTTT.